This TCR beta chain derives from a study of OX40 agonist ivuxolimab in advanced cancers. General study results and limits: Antigen targets of the expanded peripheral T cells went undetermined.

CDR3 length: 14 residues. Germline-derived CDR1 and CDR2 are MNHEY and SMNVEV (reference sequence). J gave up 2 bases and V 6 bases, and 7 bases lay outside the gene matches. Data came from immunoSEQ multiplex PCR; TCRdb stores just in-frame clones and leaves some out. The repertoire holds under 65,000 clones, with less than 95% as singletons. Worth noting for this clone: Its antigen remains unknown.

The TCR sequence derives from an adult with an advanced solid tumor such as melanoma, head and neck, liver or kidney cancer. Sequences were derived from CD4+ or CD8+ T cells sorted from blood, sampled in a trial of the OX40 agonist ivuxolimab. This rearrangement joins TRBV27 to TRBJ2-7; 7 bases align to TRBD1. CDR3 region: CASSHFTGAYEQYF. CDR3 in DNA: TGTGCCAGCAGCCATTTTACAGGGGCCTACGAGCAGTACTTC.